This T cell receptor beta chain is drawn from a study of CD8 T cells in ankylosing spondylitis. Study results and caveats: It appeared that ankylosing spondylitis blood was characterized by a TCR beta motif of several highly homologous variants. Disease-associated clones were CD8+ and fairly uncommon in peripheral blood. Earlier literature documents some of the motif variants in reactive arthritis synovial fluid and blood. Significant enrichment of disease-linked clones was reported in matched ankylosing spondylitis synovial fluid.

CDR1 and CDR2 from the germline V gene are SGHTA and FQGNSA. V lost 3 bases and J 5 bases, leaving 13 bases between the germline ends. The CDR3 totals 14 residues. Molecular-barcoded quantitative 5'-RACE produced these TCR beta libraries. TCRdb itself ran the 5' RACE reads through MiXCR, one entry per CDR3 protein. Of about 800,000 distinct CDR3 sequences listed, about 12% are singletons. About this clonotype: Its specificity is unknown.

This TCR was sampled from a male donor with ankylosing spondylitis. The genes are TRBV7-2 and TRBJ2-5; possible D gene TRBD1, 5 bases. Sequencing was carried out using blood, either unsorted or a sorted T cell fraction (not recorded which). The CDR3 protein is CASSFQRGGETQYF. CDR3 sequence (DNA): TGTGCCAGCAGCTTTCAAAGGGGCGGCGAGACCCAGTACTTC.